Below are 7 T cell receptor beta chains sequenced from a single sample in a study of blood T cell repertoires in COVID-19. TCRdb's copy holds only in-frame clones and misses some; the assay was immunoSEQ multiplex PCR. Of 150,000 or so clones listed, roughly 88% are singletons. Sequences were obtained from peripheral blood. The receptor set was obtained from a woman aged 45-59 years with acute or convalescent COVID-19.

This chain joins TRBV18 and TRBJ1-1; D remains unclear. V lost 3 bases to trimming and J lost 4 bases, with 9 bases between them. Germline V gene data show CDR1 as KGHSH and CDR2 as LQKENI. This CDR3 contains 13 residues. CDR3 region: CASSPIGGTEAFF. DNA of the CDR3: TGTGCCAGCTCACCTATCGGAGGCACTGAAGCTTTCTTT.

The V gene is TRBV9, the J gene TRBJ2-7, with a possible D match to TRBD1 (6 bases). Germline V lookup: CDR1 SGDLS, CDR2 YYNGEE. There are 21 residues in the CDR3. V lost 2 bases and J 5 bases, leaving 35 bases between the germline ends. CDR3 DNA: TGTGCCAGCAGCGTCGCCCCGCTACCCTCAAACAGGGAAAGGATGGAGGACGAGCAGTACTTC. It specifies CASSVAPLPSNRERMEDEQYF.

This clone was seen more than once but under ten times. The chain links TRBV19 to TRBJ1-1; the D gene is possibly TRBD1 (5 bases). The CDR3 contains 17 residues. Germline lookup yields CDR1 LNHDA and CDR2 SQIVND (reference sequence). V dropped 5 bases and J dropped 1 base, with 20 bases sitting between them. CDR3 sequence: CASSRFRRALGNTEAFF. The CDR3 DNA reads TGTGCCAGTAGTCGGTTTCGCAGGGCGTTAGGGAACACTGAAGCTTTCTTT.

The V call is TRBV20-1, the J call TRBJ2-2; 12 bases match TRBD2. This CDR3 has 16 amino acids. V dropped 3 bases and J dropped 1; count of bases not matched to a gene: 3. Germline V lookup: CDR1 DFQATT, CDR2 SNEGSKA (reference sequence). CDR3 residues: CSASQGLAGNTGELFF. The DNA of the CDR3 is TGCAGTGCTAGTCAGGGACTAGCGGGGAACACCGGGGAGCTGTTTTTT.

The CDR3 DNA reads TGTGCCAGCTCACCAGGCCGCCCCACAGGGGAGACCCAGTACTTC. Protein product: CASSPGRPTGETQYF. This chain uses TRBV18 with TRBJ2-5; maybe TRBD1 (6 bases). This CDR3 region has 15 residues. V was pared by 2 bases and J by 5 bases, with 15 bases between. The germline V gene encodes CDR1 KGHSH and CDR2 LQKENI. Based on the CDR3 plus reference TRBV18 and TRBJ2-5, the full variable domain is NAGVMQNPRHLVRRRGQEARLRCSPMKGHSHVYWYRQLPEEGLKFMVYLQKENIIDESGMPKERFSAEFPKEGPSILRIQQVVRGDSAAYFCASSPGRPTGETQYFGPGTRLLVL.

The CDR3: CASSPPGNTGELFF. The CDR3 DNA sequence: TGTGCCAGCAGCCCCCCGGGGAACACCGGGGAGCTGTTTTTT. The chain couples TRBV9 to TRBJ2-2; D gene uncertain. Germline loops: CDR1 SGDLS, CDR2 YYNGEE. Trimming pared 4 bases from V and 1 base from J, leaving 8 bases between. The CDR3 is made up of 14 amino acids.

The V call is TRBV10-3, the J call TRBJ1-5; 7 nucleotides align to TRBD1. The CDR3 consists of 15 residues. Germline assignment: CDR1 ENHRY and CDR2 SYGVKD. V was clipped by 6 bases and J by 0 bases; unmatched bases: 5. CDR3 in amino acids: CAISATGISNQPQHF. CDR3 nucleotides: TGTGCCATCAGCGCGACAGGGATTAGCAATCAGCCCCAGCATTTT.